These T cell receptor beta chains were read from a single sample in a study of T cells after posttransplantation cyclophosphamide. Using immunoSEQ multiplex PCR, the repertoire was profiled, and TCRdb retains in-frame clones only, with some absent. The record shows more than 10,000 clones for this sample, with no singletons present. Sequencing was performed on PBMCs, taken after allogeneic stem cell transplant with posttransplant cyclophosphamide. These receptors all come from a female patient aged 35-55 years who received an allogeneic stem cell transplant from an unrelated donor, was CMV-positive, and had acute GVHD only. Among the T cells, some may be from the graft donor. Both conserved end residues are part of each CDR3. D genes are given only for firm matches. Clone size, where shown, is once, few, many, or a class for clones that have expanded.

J gene	V gene	D gene	clone size	CDR3 protein	CDR3 DNA
TRBJ1-1	TRBV10-3	.	medium-sized	CAISEETPNTEAFF	TGTGCCATCAGTGAGGAGACACCGAACACTGAAGCTTTCTTT
TRBJ1-2	TRBV27	TRBD1	.	CASSKTGGGGYGYTF	TGTGCCAGCAGTAAGACAGGGGGAGGGGGCTATGGCTACACCTTC
TRBJ2-3	TRBV28	.	many	CATLGGPSTDTQYF	TGTGCCACCCTTGGCGGTCCTAGCACAGATACGCAGTATTTT
TRBJ2-1	TRBV5-1	TRBD2	.	CASSLTSGHLSYNEQFF	TGCGCCAGCAGCCTGACTAGCGGGCACCTCTCCTACAATGAGCAGTTCTTC
TRBJ1-3	TRBV7-3	.	.	CASSLPLTPPGNTIYF	TGTGCCAGCAGCTTACCCTTAACACCTCCTGGAAACACCATATATTTT